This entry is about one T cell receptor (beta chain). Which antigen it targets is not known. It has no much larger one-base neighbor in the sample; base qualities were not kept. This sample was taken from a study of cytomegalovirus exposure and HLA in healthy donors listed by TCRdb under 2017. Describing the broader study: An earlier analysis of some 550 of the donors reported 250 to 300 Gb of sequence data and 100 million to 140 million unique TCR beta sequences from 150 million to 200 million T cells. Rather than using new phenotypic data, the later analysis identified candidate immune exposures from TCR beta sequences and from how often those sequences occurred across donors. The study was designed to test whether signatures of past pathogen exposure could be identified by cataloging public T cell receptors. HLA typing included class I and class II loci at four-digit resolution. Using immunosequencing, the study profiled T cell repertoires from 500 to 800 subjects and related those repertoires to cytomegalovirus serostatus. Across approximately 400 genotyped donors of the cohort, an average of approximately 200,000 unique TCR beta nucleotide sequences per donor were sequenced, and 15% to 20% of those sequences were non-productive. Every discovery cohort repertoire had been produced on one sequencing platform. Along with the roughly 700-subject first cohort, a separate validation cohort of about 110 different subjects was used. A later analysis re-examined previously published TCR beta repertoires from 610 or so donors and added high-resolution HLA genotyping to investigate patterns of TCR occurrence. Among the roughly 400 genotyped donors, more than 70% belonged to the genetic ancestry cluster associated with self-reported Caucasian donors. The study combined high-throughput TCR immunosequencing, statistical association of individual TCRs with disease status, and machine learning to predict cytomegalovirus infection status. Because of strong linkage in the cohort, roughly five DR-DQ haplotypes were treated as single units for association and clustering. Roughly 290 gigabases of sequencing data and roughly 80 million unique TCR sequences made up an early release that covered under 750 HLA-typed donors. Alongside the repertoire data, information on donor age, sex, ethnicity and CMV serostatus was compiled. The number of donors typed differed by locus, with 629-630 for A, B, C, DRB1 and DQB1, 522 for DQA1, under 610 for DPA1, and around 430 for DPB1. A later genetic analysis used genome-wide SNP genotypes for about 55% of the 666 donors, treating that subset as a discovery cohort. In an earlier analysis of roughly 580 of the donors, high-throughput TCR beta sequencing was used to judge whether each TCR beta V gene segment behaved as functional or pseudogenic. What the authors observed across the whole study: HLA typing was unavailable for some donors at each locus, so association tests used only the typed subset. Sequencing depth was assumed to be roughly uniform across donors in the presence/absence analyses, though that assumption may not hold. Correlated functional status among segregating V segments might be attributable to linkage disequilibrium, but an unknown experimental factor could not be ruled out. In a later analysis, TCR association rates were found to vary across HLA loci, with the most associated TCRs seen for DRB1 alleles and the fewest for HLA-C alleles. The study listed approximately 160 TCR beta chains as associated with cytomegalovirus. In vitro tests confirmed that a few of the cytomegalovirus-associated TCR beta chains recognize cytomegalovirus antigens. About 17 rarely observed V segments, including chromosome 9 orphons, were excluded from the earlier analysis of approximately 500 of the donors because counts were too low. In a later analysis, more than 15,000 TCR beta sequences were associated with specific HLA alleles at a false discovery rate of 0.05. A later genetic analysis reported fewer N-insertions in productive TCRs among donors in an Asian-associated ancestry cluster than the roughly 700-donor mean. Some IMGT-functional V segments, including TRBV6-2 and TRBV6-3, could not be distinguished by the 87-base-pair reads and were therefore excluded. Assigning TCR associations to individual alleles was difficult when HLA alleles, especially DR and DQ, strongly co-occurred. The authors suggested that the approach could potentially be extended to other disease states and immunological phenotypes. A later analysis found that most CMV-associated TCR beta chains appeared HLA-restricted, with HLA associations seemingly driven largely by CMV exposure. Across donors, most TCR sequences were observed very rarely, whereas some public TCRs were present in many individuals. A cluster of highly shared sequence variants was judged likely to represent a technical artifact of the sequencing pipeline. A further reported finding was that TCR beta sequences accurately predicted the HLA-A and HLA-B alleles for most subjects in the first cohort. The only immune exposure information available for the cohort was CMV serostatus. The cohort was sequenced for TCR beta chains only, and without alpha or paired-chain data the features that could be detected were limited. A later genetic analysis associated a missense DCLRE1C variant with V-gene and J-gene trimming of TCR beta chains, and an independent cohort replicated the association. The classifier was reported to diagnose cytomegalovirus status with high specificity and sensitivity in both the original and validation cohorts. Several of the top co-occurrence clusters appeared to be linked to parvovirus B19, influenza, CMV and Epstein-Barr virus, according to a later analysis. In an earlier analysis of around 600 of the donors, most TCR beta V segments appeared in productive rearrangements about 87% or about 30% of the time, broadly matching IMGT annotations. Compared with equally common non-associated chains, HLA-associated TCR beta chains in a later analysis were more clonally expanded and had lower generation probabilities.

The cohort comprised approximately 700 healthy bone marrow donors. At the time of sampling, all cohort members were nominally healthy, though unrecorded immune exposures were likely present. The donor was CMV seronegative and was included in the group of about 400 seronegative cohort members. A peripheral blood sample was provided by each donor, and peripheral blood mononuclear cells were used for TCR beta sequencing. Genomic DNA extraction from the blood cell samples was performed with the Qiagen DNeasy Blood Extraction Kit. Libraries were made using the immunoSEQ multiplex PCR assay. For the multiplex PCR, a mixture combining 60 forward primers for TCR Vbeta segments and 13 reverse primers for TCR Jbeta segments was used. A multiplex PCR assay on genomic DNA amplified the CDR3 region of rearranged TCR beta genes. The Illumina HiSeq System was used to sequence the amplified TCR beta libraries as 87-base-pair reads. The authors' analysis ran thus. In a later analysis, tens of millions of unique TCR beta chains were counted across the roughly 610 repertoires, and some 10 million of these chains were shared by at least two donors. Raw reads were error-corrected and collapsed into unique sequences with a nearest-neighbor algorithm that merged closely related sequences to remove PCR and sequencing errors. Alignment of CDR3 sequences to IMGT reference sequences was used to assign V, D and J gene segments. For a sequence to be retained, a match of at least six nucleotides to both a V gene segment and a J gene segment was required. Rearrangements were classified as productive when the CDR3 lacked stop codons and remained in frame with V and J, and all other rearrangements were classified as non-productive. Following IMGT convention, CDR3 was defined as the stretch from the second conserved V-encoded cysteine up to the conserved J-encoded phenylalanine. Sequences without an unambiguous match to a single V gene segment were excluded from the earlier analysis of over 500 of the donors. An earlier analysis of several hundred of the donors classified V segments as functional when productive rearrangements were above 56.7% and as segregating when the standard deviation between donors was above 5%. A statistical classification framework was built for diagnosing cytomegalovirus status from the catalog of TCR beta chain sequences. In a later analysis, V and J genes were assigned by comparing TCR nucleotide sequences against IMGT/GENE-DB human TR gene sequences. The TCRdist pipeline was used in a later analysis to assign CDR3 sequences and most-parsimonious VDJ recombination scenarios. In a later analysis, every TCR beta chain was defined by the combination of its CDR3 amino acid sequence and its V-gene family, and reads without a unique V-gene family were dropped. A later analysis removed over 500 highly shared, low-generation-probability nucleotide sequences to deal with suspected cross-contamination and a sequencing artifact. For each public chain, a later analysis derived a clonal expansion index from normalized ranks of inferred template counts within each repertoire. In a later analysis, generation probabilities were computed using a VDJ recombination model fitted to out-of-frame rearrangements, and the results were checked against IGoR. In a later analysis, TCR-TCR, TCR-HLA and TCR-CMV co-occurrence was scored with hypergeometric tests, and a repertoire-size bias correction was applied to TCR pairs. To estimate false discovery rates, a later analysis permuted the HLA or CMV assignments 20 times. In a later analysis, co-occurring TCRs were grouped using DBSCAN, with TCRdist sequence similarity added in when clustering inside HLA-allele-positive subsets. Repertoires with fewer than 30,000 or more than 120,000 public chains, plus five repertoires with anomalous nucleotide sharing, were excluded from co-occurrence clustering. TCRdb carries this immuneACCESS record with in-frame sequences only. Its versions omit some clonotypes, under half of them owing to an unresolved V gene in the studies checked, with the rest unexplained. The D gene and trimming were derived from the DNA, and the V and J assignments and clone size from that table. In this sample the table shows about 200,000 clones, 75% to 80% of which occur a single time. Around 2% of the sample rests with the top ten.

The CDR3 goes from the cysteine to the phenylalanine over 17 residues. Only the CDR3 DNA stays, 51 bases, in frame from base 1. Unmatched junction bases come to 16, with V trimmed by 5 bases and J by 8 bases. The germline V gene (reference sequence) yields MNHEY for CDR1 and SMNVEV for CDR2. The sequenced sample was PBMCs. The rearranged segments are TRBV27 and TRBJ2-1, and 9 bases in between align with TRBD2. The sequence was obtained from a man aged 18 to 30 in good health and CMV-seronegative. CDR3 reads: CASSPVFGSGGSDEQFF. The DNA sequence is TGTGCCAGCAGTCCCGTTTTCGGGAGCGGGGGGTCGGATGAGCAGTTCTTC.